This T cell receptor beta chain was documented in a study of blood T cell repertoires in COVID-19. The table lists this clone with a count of one. The repertoire was sequenced with immunoSEQ multiplex PCR; TCRdb's copy has only in-frame clones and lacks some. Of 150,000 to 200,000 clones in the sample, around 90% are singletons; the top ten hold 6.5% to 9%. The CDR3 has 15 amino acids. Germline CDR1 reads SGHRS; CDR2 reads YFSETQ. V was cut by 1 base and J by 7 bases, with 15 bases left in between. The chain combines TRBV5-1 with TRBJ1-5; D unresolved. Sequenced sample: PBMCs or T cells enriched from blood (not recorded which). The origin of this receptor is a woman between 18 and 29 years old who had recovered from COVID-19. The CDR3 DNA reads as TGCGCCAGCAGCTTGTATCCCGGGGTAGGACAGCCCCAGCATTTT. It yields the protein CASSLYPGVGQPQHF. The full variable domain, in which reference TRBV5-1 and TRBJ1-5 provide the parts outside the CDR3, is KAGVTQTPRYLIKTRGQQVTLSCSPISGHRSVSWYQQTPGQGLQFLFEYFSETQRNKGNFPGRFSGRQFSNSRSEMNVSTLELGDSALYLCASSLYPGVGQPQHFGDGTRLSIL.